This T cell receptor (beta chain) was identified during a study of shared T cell receptors in the human thymus. Using immunoSEQ multiplex PCR, the repertoire was profiled, and TCRdb retains in-frame clones only, with some absent. The sample comprises about 660,000 clones, around 87% of which are singletons, and about 0.01% rests with the top ten. Trimming stripped 0 bases from V and 3 bases from J, with 8 bases between. CDR1 and CDR2 (germline): LGHNA, YSLEER. The CDR3 runs to 15 residues. The same sample was also studied in work on human thymus T cells. That work contributes: The thymus tissue came from resections taken during corrective heart surgery. Repertoires from thymus and blood appeared to show biased V and J gene usage.

The V gene is TRBV4-3, the J gene TRBJ2-2, with D unclear. The specimen was thymocytes. The receptor comes from a boy less than two years old with a congenital heart defect. CDR3: CASSQERYHTGELFF. CDR3 nucleotide sequence: TGCGCCAGCAGCCAAGAGAGGTACCACACCGGGGAGCTGTTTTTT.